This T cell receptor (beta chain) was sequenced in a study of cytomegalovirus exposure and HLA in healthy donors. The study's findings and limits: Most observed TCR sequences were rare, whereas some public TCRs were detected in many donors. The Asian-associated ancestry cluster reportedly had fewer N-insertions than the roughly 670-donor mean in a later analysis.

This clone was detected a few times. Its antigen is unknown. Primers included in the PCR were 60 Vbeta and 13 Jbeta primers. Method: immunoSEQ multiplex PCR; TCRdb's copy keeps in-frame clones and lacks some. Here the sample spans some 70,000 clones, over 60% being singletons. The CDR3 covers 17 residues. With 2 bases clipped from V and 12 bases from J, the junction kept 17 bases outside the gene matches. The germline CDR1 and CDR2 sequences are MNHEY and SMNVEV (reference sequence). Sequencing input: PBMCs. This receptor was obtained from a woman between 50 and 59 years old in good health and CMV-seronegative. The chain has TRBV27 and TRBJ2-5; TRBD2 aligns across 11 bases. The CDR3 DNA reads as TGTGCCAGCAGTTTAAGGCTAGCGGGAGGTCAAGCTGATCGAAAGTACTTC. This codes for CASSLRLAGGQADRKYF.